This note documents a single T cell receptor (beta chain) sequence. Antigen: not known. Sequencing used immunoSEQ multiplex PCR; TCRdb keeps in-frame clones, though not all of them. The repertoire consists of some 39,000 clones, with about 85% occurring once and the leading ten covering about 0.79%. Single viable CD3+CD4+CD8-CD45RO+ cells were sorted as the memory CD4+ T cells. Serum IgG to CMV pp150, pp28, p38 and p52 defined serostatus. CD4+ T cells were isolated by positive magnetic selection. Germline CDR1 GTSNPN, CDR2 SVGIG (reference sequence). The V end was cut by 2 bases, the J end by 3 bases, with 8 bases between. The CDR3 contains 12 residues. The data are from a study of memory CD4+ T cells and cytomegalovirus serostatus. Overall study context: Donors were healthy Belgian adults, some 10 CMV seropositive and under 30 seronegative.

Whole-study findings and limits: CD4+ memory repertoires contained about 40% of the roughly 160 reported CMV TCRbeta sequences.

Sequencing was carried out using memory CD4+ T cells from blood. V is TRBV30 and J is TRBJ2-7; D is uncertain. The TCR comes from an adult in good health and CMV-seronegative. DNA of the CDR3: TGTGCCTGGAGTAATAAAGTCTACGAGCAGTACTTC. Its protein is CAWSNKVYEQYF. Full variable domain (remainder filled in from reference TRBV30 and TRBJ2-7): SQTIHQWPATLVQPVGSPLSLECTVEGTSNPNLYWYRQAAGRGLQLLFYSVGIGQISSEVPQNLSASRPQDRQFILSSKKLLLSDSGFYLCAWSNKVYEQYFGPGTRLTVT.